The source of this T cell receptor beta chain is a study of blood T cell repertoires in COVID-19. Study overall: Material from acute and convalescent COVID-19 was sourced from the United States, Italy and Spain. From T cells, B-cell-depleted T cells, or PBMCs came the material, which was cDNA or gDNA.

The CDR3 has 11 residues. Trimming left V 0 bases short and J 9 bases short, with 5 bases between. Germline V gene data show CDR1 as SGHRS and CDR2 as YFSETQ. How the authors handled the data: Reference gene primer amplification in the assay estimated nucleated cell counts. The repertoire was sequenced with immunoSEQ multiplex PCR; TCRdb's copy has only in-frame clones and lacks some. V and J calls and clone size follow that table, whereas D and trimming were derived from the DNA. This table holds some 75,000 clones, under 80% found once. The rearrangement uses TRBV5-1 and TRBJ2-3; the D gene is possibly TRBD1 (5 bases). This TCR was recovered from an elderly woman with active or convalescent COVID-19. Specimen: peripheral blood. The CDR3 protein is CASSLDRTQYF. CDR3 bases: TGCGCCAGCAGCTTGGACAGGACGCAGTATTTT.